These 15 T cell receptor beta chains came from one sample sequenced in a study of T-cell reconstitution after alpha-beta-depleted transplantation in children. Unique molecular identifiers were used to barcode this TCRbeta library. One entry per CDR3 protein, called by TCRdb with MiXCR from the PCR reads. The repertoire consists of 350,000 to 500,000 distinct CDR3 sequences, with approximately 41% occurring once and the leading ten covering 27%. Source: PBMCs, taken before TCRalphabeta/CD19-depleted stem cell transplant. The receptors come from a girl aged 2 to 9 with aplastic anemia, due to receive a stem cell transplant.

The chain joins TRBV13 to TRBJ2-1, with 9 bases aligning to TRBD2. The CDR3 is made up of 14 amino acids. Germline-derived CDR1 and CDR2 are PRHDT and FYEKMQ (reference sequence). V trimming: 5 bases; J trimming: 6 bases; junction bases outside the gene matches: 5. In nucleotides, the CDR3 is TGTGCCAGCAGCCATACTAGCGGGCCCAATGAGCAGTTCTTC. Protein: CASSHTSGPNEQFF.

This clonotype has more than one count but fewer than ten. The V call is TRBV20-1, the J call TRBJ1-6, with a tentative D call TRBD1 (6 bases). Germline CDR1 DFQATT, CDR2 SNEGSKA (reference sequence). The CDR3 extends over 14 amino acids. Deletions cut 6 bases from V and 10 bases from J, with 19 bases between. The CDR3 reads CSASGAGTPSPLHF. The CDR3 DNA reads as TGCAGTGCCTCGGGGGCAGGAACTCCCTCACCCCTCCACTTT.

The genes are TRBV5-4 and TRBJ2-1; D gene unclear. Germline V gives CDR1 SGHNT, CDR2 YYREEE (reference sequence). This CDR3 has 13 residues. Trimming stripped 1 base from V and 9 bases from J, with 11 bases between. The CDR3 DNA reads TGTGCCAGCAGCTTGAAAGCCCTGGGTGAGCAGTTCTTC. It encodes CASSLKALGEQFF.

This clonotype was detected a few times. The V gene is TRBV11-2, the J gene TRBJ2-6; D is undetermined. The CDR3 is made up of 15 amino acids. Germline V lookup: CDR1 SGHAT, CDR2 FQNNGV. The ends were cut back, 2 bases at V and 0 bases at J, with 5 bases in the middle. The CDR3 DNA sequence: TGTGCCAGCAGCTTATTAGGCTCTGGGGCCAACGTCCTGACTTTC. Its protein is CASSLLGSGANVLTF.

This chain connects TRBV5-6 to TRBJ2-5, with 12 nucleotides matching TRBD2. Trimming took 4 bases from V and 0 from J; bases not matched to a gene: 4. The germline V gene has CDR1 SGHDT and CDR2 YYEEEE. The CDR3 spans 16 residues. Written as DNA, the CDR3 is TGTGCCAGCAGCCCTAGCGGGGGGGCGTACCAAGAGACCCAGTACTTC. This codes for CASSPSGGAYQETQYF.

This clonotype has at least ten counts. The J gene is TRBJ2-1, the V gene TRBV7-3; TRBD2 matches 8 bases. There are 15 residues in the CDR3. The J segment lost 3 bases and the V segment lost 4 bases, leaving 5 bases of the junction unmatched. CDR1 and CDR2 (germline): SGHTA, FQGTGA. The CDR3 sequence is CASSYLAGDYNEQFF. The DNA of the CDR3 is TGTGCCAGCAGCTACCTAGCGGGTGACTACAATGAGCAGTTCTTC.

The CDR3: CATSRSLGGASSYNEQFF. In DNA form, the CDR3 reads TGTGCCACCAGCAGATCCTTAGGGGGGGCTAGCTCCTACAATGAGCAGTTCTTC. The genes are TRBV15 and TRBJ2-1; D is perhaps TRBD2 (7 bases). The V and J ends lost 2 bases and 0 bases respectively, with 17 bases between them. The CDR3 is 18 residues long. Germline CDR1 LNHNV, CDR2 YYDKDF (reference sequence).

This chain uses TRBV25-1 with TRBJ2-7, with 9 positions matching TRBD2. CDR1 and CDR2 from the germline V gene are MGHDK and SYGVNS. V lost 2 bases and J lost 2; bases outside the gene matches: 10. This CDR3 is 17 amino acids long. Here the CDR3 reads CASSERASGTKPYEQYF. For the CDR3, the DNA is TGTGCCAGCAGTGAAAGGGCTAGCGGGACAAAGCCCTACGAGCAGTACTTC.

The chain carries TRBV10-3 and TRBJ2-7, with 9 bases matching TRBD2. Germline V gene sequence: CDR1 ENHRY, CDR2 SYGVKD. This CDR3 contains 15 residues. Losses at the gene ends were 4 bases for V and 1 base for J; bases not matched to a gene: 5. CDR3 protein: CAISAVAGASYEQYF. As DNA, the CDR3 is TGTGCCATCAGTGCCGTAGCGGGGGCGTCCTACGAGCAGTACTTC.

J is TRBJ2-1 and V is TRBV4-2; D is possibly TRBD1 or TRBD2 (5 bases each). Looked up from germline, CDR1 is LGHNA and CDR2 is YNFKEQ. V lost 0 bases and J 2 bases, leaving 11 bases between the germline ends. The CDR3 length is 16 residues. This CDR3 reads CASSQDPRGAYNEQFF. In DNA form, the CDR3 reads TGTGCCAGCAGCCAAGATCCGAGGGGAGCCTACAATGAGCAGTTCTTC.

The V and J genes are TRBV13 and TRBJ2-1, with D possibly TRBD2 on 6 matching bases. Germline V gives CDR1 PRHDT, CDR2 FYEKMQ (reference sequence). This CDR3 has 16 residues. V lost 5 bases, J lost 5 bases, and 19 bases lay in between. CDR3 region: CASSPGGMRSHNEQFF. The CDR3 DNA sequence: TGTGCCAGCAGCCCCGGCGGGATGCGTTCCCACAATGAGCAGTTCTTC.

The CDR3 loop is CSARYRAGEQFF. The DNA of the CDR3 is TGCAGTGCTAGGTATAGGGCGGGTGAGCAGTTCTTC. The chain employs TRBV20-1 and TRBJ2-1; possibly TRBD2 for D (5 bases). The germline V gene encodes CDR1 DFQATT and CDR2 SNEGSKA (reference sequence). Between the trimmed V and J ends, which lost 3 bases and 9 bases, there was a span of 12 bases. The CDR3 runs 12 residues.

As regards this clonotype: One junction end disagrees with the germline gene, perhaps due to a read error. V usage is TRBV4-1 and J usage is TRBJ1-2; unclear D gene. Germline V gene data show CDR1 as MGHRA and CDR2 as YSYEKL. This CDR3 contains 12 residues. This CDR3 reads CASSPDNYGHTF. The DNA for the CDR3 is TGCGCCAGCAGCCCCGATAACTATGGCCACACCTTC.

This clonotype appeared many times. CDR3 in DNA: TGTGCCAGCAGCCTAGGGACAGGGGGCGCGGATACGCAGTATTTT. This codes for CASSLGTGGADTQYF. V and J are TRBV5-6 and TRBJ2-3; 12 bases are a match to TRBD1. CDR3 length equals 15 residues. The germline CDR1 and CDR2 sequences are SGHDT and YYEEEE. After removal of 4 bases from V and 6 bases from J, the junction contained 6 bases not matched to a gene.

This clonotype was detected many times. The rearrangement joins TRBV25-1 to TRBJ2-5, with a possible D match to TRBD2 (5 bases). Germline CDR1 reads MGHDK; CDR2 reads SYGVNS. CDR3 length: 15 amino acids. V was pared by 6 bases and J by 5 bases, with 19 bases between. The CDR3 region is CASSQKRVFDETQYF. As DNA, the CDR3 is TGTGCCAGCAGCCAAAAGAGGGTTTTTGACGAGACCCAGTACTTC.